This T cell receptor (beta chain) was documented in a study of T cell changes during pregnancy in multiple sclerosis. The table came from immunoSEQ multiplex PCR; TCRdb's copy has only in-frame clones and leaves some out. Here the sample spans some 64,000 clones, under 95% being singletons. Deletions cut 8 bases from V and 3 bases from J, with 20 bases between. The germline V gene encodes CDR1 MDHEN and CDR2 SYDVKM. CDR3 size: 15 residues. This sequence was found in a female donor with multiple sclerosis, enrolled in a pregnancy study. V and J are TRBV28 and TRBJ2-7, with D possibly TRBD2 on 6 matching bases. Material: peripheral blood, obtained after pregnancy. The CDR3 DNA follows: TGTGCCAGCGGACCTTGGGCGGGACTTGACTACGAGCAGTACTTC. Residues: CASGPWAGLDYEQYF.